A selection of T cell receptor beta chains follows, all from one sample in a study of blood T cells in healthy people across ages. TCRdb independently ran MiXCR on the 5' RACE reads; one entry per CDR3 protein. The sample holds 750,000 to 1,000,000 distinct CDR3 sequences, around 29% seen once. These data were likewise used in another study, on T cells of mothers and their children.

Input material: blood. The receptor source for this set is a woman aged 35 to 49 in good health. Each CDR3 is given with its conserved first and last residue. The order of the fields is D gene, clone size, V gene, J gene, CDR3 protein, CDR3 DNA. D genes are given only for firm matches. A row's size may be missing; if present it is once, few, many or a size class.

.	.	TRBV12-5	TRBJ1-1	CASGLVTPRGLEAFF	TGTGCTAGTGGTTTGGTAACACCGCGCGGTCTTGAAGCTTTCTTT
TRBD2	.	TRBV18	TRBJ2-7	CASSPPGLAGGISYEQYF	TGTGCCAGCTCACCTCCGGGACTAGCGGGGGGAATCTCCTACGAGCAGTACTTC
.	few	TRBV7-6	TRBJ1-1	CASSPEAQGRGEAFF	TGTGCCAGCAGCCCCGAGGCGCAGGGTCGGGGTGAAGCTTTCTTT
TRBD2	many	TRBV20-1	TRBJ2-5	CSARDPRGGMETQYF	TGCAGTGCTAGAGACCCGCGGGGGGGCATGGAGACCCAGTACTTC
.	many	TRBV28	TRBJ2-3	CASSRTTDTQYF	TGTGCCAGCAGCCGGACCACAGATACGCAGTATTTT
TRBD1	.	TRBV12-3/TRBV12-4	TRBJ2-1	CASTRQGDLIEQFF	TGTGCCAGCACCCGACAGGGGGATTTGATTGAGCAGTTCTTC
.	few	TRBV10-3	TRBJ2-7	CAIAPVSSYEQYF	TGTGCCATCGCGCCAGTTAGCTCCTACGAGCAGTACTTC
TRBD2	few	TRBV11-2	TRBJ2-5	CAGSALLADQETQYF	TGTGCCGGCAGCGCCTTACTAGCGGACCAAGAGACCCAGTACTTC
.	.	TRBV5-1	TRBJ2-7	CASWGDSSYEQYF	TGCGCCAGCTGGGGGGACAGTTCCTACGAGCAGTACTTC
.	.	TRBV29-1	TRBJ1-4	CSVEDPRLGGEKLFF	TGCAGCGTTGAAGATCCACGATTAGGAGGTGAAAAACTGTTTTTT
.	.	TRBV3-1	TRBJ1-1	CASSQVGRGNTEAFF	TGTGCCAGCAGCCAAGTTGGAAGGGGGAACACTGAAGCTTTCTTT
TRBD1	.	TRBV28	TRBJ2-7	CASRLQGFHEQCF	TGTGCCAGCAGGCTACAGGGGTTCCATGAGCAGTGCTTC
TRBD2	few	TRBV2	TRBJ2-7	CASSDASGAFVEQYF	TGTGCCAGCTCTGACGCTAGCGGGGCGTTCGTCGAGCAGTACTTC